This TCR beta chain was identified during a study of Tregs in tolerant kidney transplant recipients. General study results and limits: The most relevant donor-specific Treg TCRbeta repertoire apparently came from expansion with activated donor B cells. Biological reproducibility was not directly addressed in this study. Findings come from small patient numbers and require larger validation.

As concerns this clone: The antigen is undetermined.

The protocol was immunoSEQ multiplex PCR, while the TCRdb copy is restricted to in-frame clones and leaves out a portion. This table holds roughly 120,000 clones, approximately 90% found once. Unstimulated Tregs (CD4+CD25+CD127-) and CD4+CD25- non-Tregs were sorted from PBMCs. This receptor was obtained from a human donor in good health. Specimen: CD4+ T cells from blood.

CDR3 sequence: CASSLRTGRNQPQHF. CDR3 DNA: TGTGCCAGCAGCCTACGGACAGGGCGCAATCAGCCCCAGCATTTT. The rearrangement joins TRBV11-3 to TRBJ1-5; 8 positions agree with TRBD1. Germline CDR1 is SGHNT and CDR2 is YENEEA. The CDR3 spans 15 residues. With V trimmed by 5 bases and J by 2 bases, 5 bases remained unmatched.